One sample yielded the 23 T cell receptor beta chains listed below, sequenced in a study of blood T cells in healthy people across ages. For the second PCR, which ran for roughly 6 to 12 cycles, a sample-barcoded 5' primer and a J-beta primer mix were used. TCRdb fed the 5' RACE reads into MiXCR, producing one record per CDR3 protein. The sample consists of hundreds of thousands of distinct CDR3 sequences, around 50% of them appearing once. Sequencing used blood. Source of these receptors: a man aged 35 to 55 in good health.

This clonotype came up once. The chain joins TRBV6-2 or TRBV6-3 to TRBJ1-2, with D hard to call. Germline values: CDR1 MNHEY, CDR2 SVGEGT. The CDR3 has 12 residues. Trimming shortened V by 6 bases and J by 6 bases, and 11 bases separated the two germline ends. In DNA form, the CDR3 reads TGTGCCAGCAGACGAGACGTCGATGGCTACACCTTC. Translation gives CASRRDVDGYTF.

This chain uses TRBV20-1 with TRBJ2-7; 9 nucleotides align to TRBD1. CDR3 length equals 13 residues. The germline CDR1 and CDR2 sequences are DFQATT and SNEGSKA (reference sequence). J lost 2 bases, V lost 3 bases, and 2 bases had no gene match. The CDR3 sequence: CSASRQGAYEQYF. CDR3 coding DNA: TGCAGTGCTAGTCGACAGGGGGCCTACGAGCAGTACTTC.

The chain carries TRBV2 and TRBJ2-4; D remains ambiguous. V shed 8 bases and J shed 0 bases, with 8 bases lying between them. Germline-derived CDR1 and CDR2 are SNHLY and FYNNEI. This CDR3 is 13 amino acids long. This CDR3 reads CASPDLAKNIQYF. CDR3 sequence (DNA): TGTGCCAGCCCTGATCTAGCCAAAAACATTCAGTACTTC.

V gene TRBV6-5 combines with J gene TRBJ2-5; 11 bases are shared with TRBD2. Unmatched junction bases numbered 2, after V lost 5 bases and J lost 0 bases. Germline V gives CDR1 MNHEY, CDR2 SVGAGI. This CDR3 is built from 15 residues. Written as DNA, the CDR3 is TGTGCCAGCAGTCGACTAGCGGGGAACCAAGAGACCCAGTACTTC. Encoded protein: CASSRLAGNQETQYF.

In its sample, this clonotype was seen a few times. V and J are TRBV10-3 and TRBJ2-5; 7 bases fit TRBD1. The end of the DNA is better explained by TRBJ2-7, so the J call may be wrong. The length of the CDR3 is 13 residues. Germline V gene data show CDR1 as ENHRY and CDR2 as SYGVKD. The CDR3 DNA reads as TGTGCCACCGGTCCACAGGGGAATAACGAGCAGTACTTC. It translates to CATGPQGNNEQYF.

V gene TRBV28 combines with J gene TRBJ2-7, with D maybe TRBD2 (5 bases). CDR3 length: 14 amino acids. Trimming removed 1 base at V and 2 bases at J, with 9 bases between. CDR1 MDHEN and CDR2 SYDVKM come from the germline V gene. This CDR3 is CASSLLDGAYEQYF. For the CDR3, the DNA is TGTGCCAGCAGTTTATTGGACGGGGCCTACGAGCAGTACTTC.

The CDR3 is CASSQVFRVTDTQYF. The CDR3 DNA sequence: TGTGCCAGCAGCCAAGTCTTCAGGGTTACAGATACGCAGTATTTT. The chain employs TRBV3-1 and TRBJ2-3; perhaps TRBD1 as D (5 bases). CDR3 length: 15 amino acids. The V gene's germline CDR1 is LGHDT and CDR2 YNNKEL (reference sequence). Trimming cost V 1 base and J 3 bases, with 11 bases left between them.

In its sample, this clonotype was seen a few times. The rearrangement links TRBV4-1 to TRBJ2-7, with D perhaps matching TRBD2 (6 bases). The V end lost 4 bases, the J end lost 5 bases, and 12 bases lay between the germline ends. In germline, CDR1 is MGHRA, CDR2 YSYEKL. CDR3 length equals 13 residues. The CDR3 spells CASSRLGGDEQYF. CDR3 DNA: TGCGCCAGCAGCCGTTTGGGGGGTGACGAGCAGTACTTC.

J is TRBJ1-5 and V is TRBV12-3 or TRBV12-4; the D is unclear. V shed 7 bases and J shed 3 bases, with 13 bases lying between them. This CDR3 has 14 residues. DNA for the CDR3: TGTGCCAGCACGCGCGGAGGGTTCAATCAGCCCCAGCATTTT. Protein: CASTRGGFNQPQHF.

The V call is TRBV27, the J call TRBJ2-7; a weak D match, TRBD1 (6 bases). This CDR3 contains 13 residues. Deletions cut 6 bases from V and 3 bases from J, with 12 bases between. Germline assignment: CDR1 MNHEY and CDR2 SMNVEV (reference sequence). CDR3 nucleotide sequence: TGTGCCAGCAGCCGGACAGCGATCTACGAGCAGTACTTC. It translates to CASSRTAIYEQYF.

This chain uses TRBV5-1 with TRBJ2-6, with TRBD1 as a possible D gene (6 bases). The CDR3 length is 17 residues. V was trimmed by 3 bases and J by 3 bases, leaving 16 bases between them. Germline values: CDR1 SGHRS, CDR2 YFSETQ. The CDR3 region is CASSSQTGSGGANVLTF. CDR3 coding DNA: TGCGCCAGCAGCTCGCAAACAGGGAGCGGTGGGGCCAACGTCCTGACTTTC.

This chain uses TRBV5-1 with TRBJ2-7; no definite D call. Looked up from germline, CDR1 is SGHRS and CDR2 is YFSETQ. V lost 2 bases and J 3 bases, leaving 9 bases between the germline ends. This CDR3 has 13 residues. CDR3 protein: CASSLRPFYEQYF. The CDR3 DNA reads TGCGCCAGCAGCTTACGTCCTTTCTACGAGCAGTACTTC.

The rearrangement uses TRBV27 and TRBJ2-7; perhaps TRBD1 as D (6 bases). The CDR3 covers 16 residues. V gave up 6 bases and J gave up 5 bases, with 23 bases separating them. The V gene's germline CDR1 is MNHEY and CDR2 SMNVEV (reference sequence). CDR3 protein: CASSPTDGRTVHEQYF. CDR3 in DNA: TGTGCCAGCAGCCCCACAGATGGGCGGACAGTTCACGAGCAGTACTTC.

This chain links TRBV5-5 with TRBJ2-3; no clear D. CDR1 is SGHKS and CDR2 is YYEKEE in the germline V gene (reference sequence). The V end was cut by 3 bases, the J end by 6 bases, with 14 bases between. The CDR3 has 14 amino acids. CDR3 coding DNA: TGTGCCAGCAGCTGGCGCCTCCAGGAGGATACGCAGTATTTT. Its translation: CASSWRLQEDTQYF.

There are many counts of this clonotype. Sequence at one end of the junction differs from germline and may be a read error. The rearrangement links TRBV12-3 or TRBV12-4 to TRBJ2-7; D is ambiguous. This CDR3 comprises 13 residues. CDR3 sequence: CASSLGSAYEQYF. DNA for the CDR3: TGTGCCAGCAGCTTAGGGTCAGCCTACGAGCAGTACTTC.

This clonotype showed up just a few times. The genes are TRBV11-3 and TRBJ2-4; 7 bases are a match to TRBD2. The trim removed 9 bases at V and 0 bases at J, leaving 8 bases unmatched. Germline lookup yields CDR1 SGHNT and CDR2 YENEEA. There are 15 residues in the CDR3. CDR3 region: CASRTAGIAKNIQYF. In DNA, the CDR3 is TGTGCCAGTAGAACAGCGGGGATAGCCAAAAACATTCAGTACTTC. Looking up the rest from reference TRBV11-3 and TRBJ2-4 gives the full variable domain: EAGVVQSPRYKIIEKKQPVAFWCNPISGHNTLYWYLQNLGQGPELLIRYENEEAVDDSQLPKDRFSAERLKGVDSTLKIQPAELGDSAVYLCASRTAGIAKNIQYFGAGTRLSVL.

This clonotype appeared a few times. The gene calls are TRBV9 and TRBJ2-6; 7 nucleotides match TRBD2. Trimming took 4 bases from V and 1 from J; bases not matched to a gene: 17. The germline V gene encodes CDR1 SGDLS and CDR2 YYNGEE. There are 20 residues in the CDR3. In nucleotides, the CDR3 is TGTGCCAGCAGCCCTACGGGAGGCCCCTTGATGGGATCTGGGGCCAACGTCCTGACTTTC. It codes for CASSPTGGPLMGSGANVLTF. The variable domain in full, completed from reference TRBV9 and TRBJ2-6, reads DSGVTQTPKHLITATGQRVTLRCSPRSGDLSVYWYQQSLDQGLQFLIQYYNGEERAKGNILERFSAQQFPDLHSELNLSSLELGDSALYFCASSPTGGPLMGSGANVLTFGAGSRLTVL.

CDR3 region: CASSLNGGNDEQFF. The CDR3 coding sequence is TGTGCCAGCAGCTTAAACGGCGGGAACGATGAGCAGTTCTTC. V usage is TRBV11-2 and J usage is TRBJ2-1; tentatively, D is TRBD2 (6 bases). This CDR3 spans 14 amino acids. The germline V gene encodes CDR1 SGHAT and CDR2 FQNNGV. V was pared by 2 bases and J by 8 bases, with 13 bases between.

The chain couples TRBV20-1 to TRBJ2-7; 7 bases line up with TRBD2. With V trimmed by 5 bases and J by 0 bases, 7 bases remained unmatched. Germline V gene lookup returns CDR1 DFQATT and CDR2 SNEGSKA (reference sequence). The length of the CDR3 is 14 residues. DNA for the CDR3: TGCAGTGCTGGGCCTAGCGGAAACTCCTACGAGCAGTACTTC. Protein product: CSAGPSGNSYEQYF.

This rearrangement joins TRBV24-1 to TRBJ2-1; no firm D call. The V gene lost 0 bases and the J gene lost 14 bases, with 7 bases spanning the gap. Germline CDR1 KGHDR, CDR2 SFDVKD. This CDR3 spans 11 amino acids. DNA of the CDR3: TGTGCCACCAGTGATTTGAGTAGGGAGTTCTTC. It specifies CATSDLSREFF.

V usage is TRBV24-1 and J usage is TRBJ2-1, with D perhaps matching TRBD2 (6 bases). Germline CDR1 and CDR2: KGHDR and SFDVKD. The CDR3 loop spans 16 amino acids. Deletions cut 4 bases from V and 3 bases from J, with 15 bases between. The CDR3 protein is CATSDVAEGHYNEQFF. DNA of the CDR3: TGTGCCACCAGTGACGTAGCGGAGGGCCACTACAATGAGCAGTTCTTC.

There are a few counts of this clonotype. V is TRBV4-1 and J is TRBJ2-5, with 7 bases fitting TRBD2. V lost 3 bases and J lost 3; bases outside the gene matches: 7. The CDR3 contains 15 residues. Per germline, CDR1 MGHRA and CDR2 YSYEKL. The DNA for the CDR3 is TGCGCCAGCAGCCACGACTCTAGCGGAGAAGAGACCCAGTACTTC. Its protein product is CASSHDSSGEETQYF.

This clonotype has a handful of counts. V and J are TRBV4-2 and TRBJ2-7; D is perhaps TRBD1 (5 bases). The J call may be wrong; the DNA end is better matched by TRBJ2-5. Germline V gene lookup returns CDR1 LGHNA and CDR2 YNFKEQ. This CDR3 has 14 amino acids. The CDR3 protein is CASSQDLGPETQYF. The CDR3 DNA sequence: TGTGCCAGCAGCCAAGACCTGGGGCCTGAGACCCAGTACTTC.